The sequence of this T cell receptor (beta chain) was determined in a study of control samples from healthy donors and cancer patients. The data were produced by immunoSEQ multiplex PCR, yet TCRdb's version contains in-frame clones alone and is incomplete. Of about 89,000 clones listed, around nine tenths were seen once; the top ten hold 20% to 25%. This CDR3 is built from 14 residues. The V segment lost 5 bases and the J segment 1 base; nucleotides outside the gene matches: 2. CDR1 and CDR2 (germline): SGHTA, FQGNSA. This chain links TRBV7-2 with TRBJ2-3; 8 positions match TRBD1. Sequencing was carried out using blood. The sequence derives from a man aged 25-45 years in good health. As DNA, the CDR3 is TGTGCCAGCAGCAAACAGGGGGGCACAGATACGCAGTATTTT. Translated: CASSKQGGTDTQYF.